Given below is one TCR beta chain in context. Its specific antigen is unknown. Per-base qualities were not stored, and no clone one base away is much larger. This sample was taken from a study of patients and donors after allogeneic stem cell transplantation (TCRdb year 2020). The CDR3 covers 13 residues, taking in both the cysteine and the phenylalanine. The only DNA kept is the CDR3, 39 bases in frame from the first base. As encoded in the germline V gene, CDR1 is SGHTA while CDR2 is FQGTGA. Trimming removed 1 base from V and 6 bases from J; the gene matches leave 0 bases unexplained. Receptor amplification or capture employed RT-PCR. For sequencing, a NextSeq 550 was employed. TCRdb applied fastp at Q25 and MiXCR to the public reads, then kept only in-frame beta chains. Duplicate CDR3 protein sequences are folded into a single record with the most common DNA and genes. The table for this sample lists approximately 150,000 distinct CDR3 sequences; about 36% of them were counted only once. About 50% of the sample rests with the top ten.

The chain was built from TRBV7-3 and TRBJ2-4; the junction holds 7 bases that match TRBD1. The clonotype comes from a human donor who was either an allogeneic HSCT recipient or a stem cell or donor lymphocyte infusion donor (not recorded which). It is not recorded whose cells these are; they may come from a transplant donor. The material sequenced was blood, either unsorted or a sorted T cell fraction (not recorded which). This receptor carries the CDR3 CASSLRQGNIQYF. The base sequence is TGTGCCAGCAGCTTAAGACAGGGAAACATTCAGTACTTC.